This is a list of T cell receptor beta chains from one sample in a study of OX40 agonist ivuxolimab in advanced cancers. Measured with immunoSEQ multiplex PCR; TCRdb has only the in-frame clones, and not every one. The table shows around 39,000 clones, with around 80% occurring only once. Sequences were derived from CD4+ or CD8+ T cells sorted from blood, sampled in a trial of the OX40 agonist ivuxolimab. The receptor source for this set is an adult with an advanced solid tumor such as melanoma, head and neck, liver or kidney cancer. Each CDR3 is given with its conserved first and last residue. The order of the fields is CDR3 DNA, CDR3 protein, clone size, J gene, D gene, V gene. D genes are given only for firm matches. Clone size, where shown, is once, few, many, or a class for clones that have expanded.

CDR3 DNA: TGTGCCAGCAGCTTAAACACCGGGGAGCTGTTTTTT
CDR3 protein: CASSLNTGELFF
clone size: NA
J gene: TRBJ2-2
D gene: NA
V gene: TRBV7-3

CDR3 DNA: TGTGCCAGCATTTTTGCAGCGGGAGTCCACAATGAGCAGTTCTTC
CDR3 protein: CASIFAAGVHNEQFF
clone size: medium-sized
J gene: TRBJ2-1
D gene: TRBD2
V gene: TRBV2

CDR3 DNA: TGCGCCAGCAGCTTGATCAGCCAAGAGACCCAGTACTTC
CDR3 protein: CASSLISQETQYF
clone size: NA
J gene: TRBJ2-5
D gene: NA
V gene: TRBV5-1

CDR3 DNA: TGTGCCAGCAGTTACTCGGAGGGGCGGGAAAAACTGTTTTTT
CDR3 protein: CASSYSEGREKLFF
clone size: NA
J gene: TRBJ1-4
D gene: NA
V gene: TRBV6-5

CDR3 DNA: TGTGCCTGGAGGAGGGGGGGGACCGTAAACACTGAAGCTTTCTTT
CDR3 protein: CAWRRGGTVNTEAFF
clone size: NA
J gene: TRBJ1-1
D gene: NA
V gene: TRBV30

CDR3 DNA: TGTGCCAGCAGGAGAGGGGAAAGGGGTGAAAAACTGTTTTTT
CDR3 protein: CASRRGERGEKLFF
clone size: once
J gene: TRBJ1-4
D gene: NA
V gene: TRBV6-6

CDR3 DNA: TGTGCCAGCAGTGGATCCCTGGGAACCCCAAATCGGGAGACCCAGTACTTC
CDR3 protein: CASSGSLGTPNRETQYF
clone size: once
J gene: TRBJ2-5
D gene: NA
V gene: TRBV25-1

CDR3 DNA: TGTGCCAGCAGCCCCATAACTCACAACCGGAACACCGGGGAGCTGTTTTTT
CDR3 protein: CASSPITHNRNTGELFF
clone size: NA
J gene: TRBJ2-2
D gene: NA
V gene: TRBV11-3

CDR3 DNA: TGTGCCTGGAAGGAACAGAGAACATTTAGCTCCTATAATTCACCCCTCCACTTT
CDR3 protein: CAWKEQRTFSSYNSPLHF
clone size: NA
J gene: TRBJ1-6
D gene: NA
V gene: TRBV30

CDR3 DNA: TGTGCCATCAGTGCCCGGGACAACCAAGAGACCCAGTACTTC
CDR3 protein: CAISARDNQETQYF
clone size: NA
J gene: TRBJ2-5
D gene: NA
V gene: TRBV10-3

CDR3 DNA: TGTGCCAGCAGCTTAGACGCGTCTAGCGGGGGAGGCGAGCAGTACTTC
CDR3 protein: CASSLDASSGGGEQYF
clone size: NA
J gene: TRBJ2-7
D gene: TRBD2
V gene: TRBV7-6

CDR3 DNA: TGTGCCAGCAGCTTACAGCGGCTAGCGGGGGCCCAGTTGGAGACCCAGTACTTC
CDR3 protein: CASSLQRLAGAQLETQYF
clone size: NA
J gene: TRBJ2-5
D gene: TRBD2
V gene: TRBV11-2

CDR3 DNA: TGTGCCAGTAGTGTTGGGACTATCTACGAGCAGTACTTC
CDR3 protein: CASSVGTIYEQYF
clone size: NA
J gene: TRBJ2-7
D gene: TRBD2
V gene: TRBV19

CDR3 DNA: TGTGCCAGCAGCCCCGGACAGGGATCGCAGTATTTT
CDR3 protein: CASSPGQGSQYF
clone size: NA
J gene: TRBJ2-3
D gene: TRBD1
V gene: TRBV9

CDR3 DNA: TGTGCCAGCAGTGATCCGGGAACTAATGAAAAACTGTTTTTT
CDR3 protein: CASSDPGTNEKLFF
clone size: NA
J gene: TRBJ1-4
D gene: NA
V gene: TRBV2

CDR3 DNA: TGTGCCAGTAGTATCGGAGCTGGGGCCAACGTCCTGACTTTC
CDR3 protein: CASSIGAGANVLTF
clone size: once
J gene: TRBJ2-6
D gene: NA
V gene: TRBV19

CDR3 DNA: TGTGCCAGTAGTGCAATGGGTAATGGGGACAATCAGCCCCAGCATTTT
CDR3 protein: CASSAMGNGDNQPQHF
clone size: NA
J gene: TRBJ1-5
D gene: NA
V gene: TRBV19

CDR3 DNA: TGTGCCAGCAGCCCGGCGAGGGTCGGGGGACAGCCCCAGCATTTT
CDR3 protein: CASSPARVGGQPQHF
clone size: NA
J gene: TRBJ1-5
D gene: NA
V gene: TRBV28

CDR3 DNA: TGTGCCAGCTCACCCGACAGCTTCTATGGCTACACCTTC
CDR3 protein: CASSPDSFYGYTF
clone size: few
J gene: TRBJ1-2
D gene: NA
V gene: TRBV18

CDR3 DNA: TGTGCCAGCAGTGTTTGGAAAAGCAGGGTCGACACTGAAGCTTTCTTT
CDR3 protein: CASSVWKSRVDTEAFF
clone size: NA
J gene: TRBJ1-1
D gene: NA
V gene: TRBV2

CDR3 DNA: TGTGCCACCCCCTCAACAGGGGGCAATCAGCCCCAGCATTTT
CDR3 protein: CATPSTGGNQPQHF
clone size: NA
J gene: TRBJ1-5
D gene: TRBD1
V gene: TRBV28

CDR3 DNA: TGTGCCAGCAGCAAAGGACAGGGGGGAGAGACCCAGTACTTC
CDR3 protein: CASSKGQGGETQYF
clone size: NA
J gene: TRBJ2-5
D gene: TRBD1
V gene: TRBV7-9

CDR3 DNA: TGTGCCAGCAGTGAAGTTTTAGGACCCTATGGCTACACCTTC
CDR3 protein: CASSEVLGPYGYTF
clone size: NA
J gene: TRBJ1-2
D gene: NA
V gene: TRBV6-1

CDR3 DNA: TGTGCCAGCTCATCCAGGCTTATGGATTCACCCCTCCACTTT
CDR3 protein: CASSSRLMDSPLHF
clone size: NA
J gene: TRBJ1-6
D gene: NA
V gene: TRBV18

CDR3 DNA: TGTGCCAGTAGTCCGAGCGGGGGGCACACAGATACGCAGTATTTT
CDR3 protein: CASSPSGGHTDTQYF
clone size: few
J gene: TRBJ2-3
D gene: TRBD2
V gene: TRBV19

CDR3 DNA: TGTGCCAGCGTTAGGGACCCTCGGAACACCATATATTTT
CDR3 protein: CASVRDPRNTIYF
clone size: NA
J gene: TRBJ1-3
D gene: NA
V gene: TRBV2

CDR3 DNA: TGTGCCATCAGGCGGGGGGGAACTAATGAAAAACTGTTTTTT
CDR3 protein: CAIRRGGTNEKLFF
clone size: NA
J gene: TRBJ1-4
D gene: NA
V gene: TRBV10-3

CDR3 DNA: TGTGCCAGCAGCCAACCGGGAGAGACCCAGTACTTC
CDR3 protein: CASSQPGETQYF
clone size: NA
J gene: TRBJ2-5
D gene: NA
V gene: TRBV4-2

CDR3 DNA: TGTGCCAGCAGCTTTGGACAGGGGGCGTGGAATGAGCAGTTCTTC
CDR3 protein: CASSFGQGAWNEQFF
clone size: NA
J gene: TRBJ2-1
D gene: TRBD1
V gene: TRBV13

CDR3 DNA: TGTGCCAGCAGTTACCGAGGGAATACGCAGTATTTT
CDR3 protein: CASSYRGNTQYF
clone size: NA
J gene: TRBJ2-3
D gene: NA
V gene: TRBV6-5

CDR3 DNA: TGTGCCAGCCCTATACAGGGGGCGTGGACTGAAGCTTTCTTT
CDR3 protein: CASPIQGAWTEAFF
clone size: once
J gene: TRBJ1-1
D gene: TRBD1
V gene: TRBV28

CDR3 DNA: TGTGCCAGTAGAAAGGAGACCGGGACTAGCTCCGAGCAGTACTTC
CDR3 protein: CASRKETGTSSEQYF
clone size: NA
J gene: TRBJ2-7
D gene: TRBD2
V gene: TRBV19

CDR3 DNA: TGTGCCAGCAGCTCCGGCCAGGCGAACACTGAAGCTTTCTTT
CDR3 protein: CASSSGQANTEAFF
clone size: NA
J gene: TRBJ1-1
D gene: NA
V gene: TRBV7-3

CDR3 DNA: TGTGCCAGCAGCTTAGGACAGGGAGGCTACGAGCAGTACTTC
CDR3 protein: CASSLGQGGYEQYF
clone size: NA
J gene: TRBJ2-7
D gene: NA
V gene: TRBV7-2

CDR3 DNA: TGTGCCAGCAGTTCCCCGGGCCGAATCGAAAAACTGTTTTTT
CDR3 protein: CASSSPGRIEKLFF
clone size: few
J gene: TRBJ1-4
D gene: NA
V gene: TRBV6-5

CDR3 DNA: TGTGCCAGCAGTTATTCGGGACAGGGGCCCTACGAGCAGTACTTC
CDR3 protein: CASSYSGQGPYEQYF
clone size: NA
J gene: TRBJ2-7
D gene: TRBD1
V gene: TRBV6-6

CDR3 DNA: TGTGCCAGCAGCCAAGATCTACAGTATAATTCACCCCTCCACTTT
CDR3 protein: CASSQDLQYNSPLHF
clone size: NA
J gene: TRBJ1-6
D gene: NA
V gene: TRBV4-2

CDR3 DNA: TGTGCCAGCAGCCGAACGACGCCGGGGGGGGTAGATACGCAGTATTTT
CDR3 protein: CASSRTTPGGVDTQYF
clone size: NA
J gene: TRBJ2-3
D gene: TRBD2
V gene: TRBV28

CDR3 DNA: TGTGCCAGCAGTGAAGCCCGGGCCCCGGCTAACTATGGCTACACCTTC
CDR3 protein: CASSEARAPANYGYTF
clone size: NA
J gene: TRBJ1-2
D gene: NA
V gene: TRBV2

CDR3 DNA: TGTGCCAGCAGCGTAGCTACAGGCCAAGAGACCCAGTACTTC
CDR3 protein: CASSVATGQETQYF
clone size: NA
J gene: TRBJ2-5
D gene: NA
V gene: TRBV9

CDR3 DNA: TGTGCCAGCAGCCCTTCTATGCTGGCAGGGGCGTACACTGAAGCTTTCTTT
CDR3 protein: CASSPSMLAGAYTEAFF
clone size: medium-sized
J gene: TRBJ1-1
D gene: NA
V gene: TRBV7-9

CDR3 DNA: TGTGCCAGCAGCCAAGAGGGGACAGGGGAGGGACCGTATGGCTACACCTTC
CDR3 protein: CASSQEGTGEGPYGYTF
clone size: once
J gene: TRBJ1-2
D gene: TRBD1
V gene: TRBV4-2

CDR3 DNA: TGCAGTGCTAGTAAGGGAACTGAAGCTTTCTTT
CDR3 protein: CSASKGTEAFF
clone size: NA
J gene: TRBJ1-1
D gene: NA
V gene: TRBV20-1

CDR3 DNA: TGTGCCAGTAGTTTCCGGGACAGGGACACCGGGGAGCTGTTTTTT
CDR3 protein: CASSFRDRDTGELFF
clone size: NA
J gene: TRBJ2-2
D gene: TRBD1
V gene: TRBV19

CDR3 DNA: TGTGCCTGGGTCCGTATGAGCGGGGGGGCTTATGAGCAGTTCTTC
CDR3 protein: CAWVRMSGGAYEQFF
clone size: NA
J gene: TRBJ2-1
D gene: TRBD2
V gene: TRBV30

CDR3 DNA: TGTGCCAGCAGCAGCGGGATCCTTGAGGAAAAACTGTTTTTT
CDR3 protein: CASSSGILEEKLFF
clone size: NA
J gene: TRBJ1-4
D gene: NA
V gene: TRBV6-5

CDR3 DNA: TGCGCCAGCAGCTACGGGACAGGGGATGAAAAACTGTTTTTT
CDR3 protein: CASSYGTGDEKLFF
clone size: NA
J gene: TRBJ1-4
D gene: TRBD1
V gene: TRBV5-1

CDR3 DNA: TGCGCCAGCAGTGCTGATGGGGCGGCTCTCGAGCAGTACTTC
CDR3 protein: CASSADGAALEQYF
clone size: NA
J gene: TRBJ2-7
D gene: NA
V gene: TRBV10-1

CDR3 DNA: TGTGCCAGCAGCTCGCGCACCATATATTTT
CDR3 protein: CASSSRTIYF
clone size: NA
J gene: TRBJ1-3
D gene: NA
V gene: TRBV6-6

CDR3 DNA: TGTGCCAGCAGCCAAGCCATCGGGGCATCCTACGAGCAGTACTTC
CDR3 protein: CASSQAIGASYEQYF
clone size: NA
J gene: TRBJ2-7
D gene: NA
V gene: TRBV4-2

CDR3 DNA: TGTGCCAGCACCCCCCCGTGGGGTGACAGGGGTGGTCAGCCCCAGCATTTT
CDR3 protein: CASTPPWGDRGGQPQHF
clone size: NA
J gene: TRBJ1-5
D gene: TRBD1
V gene: TRBV28

CDR3 DNA: TGCGCCAGCAGCCAACTCAGACCAGAAAAACTGTTTTTT
CDR3 protein: CASSQLRPEKLFF
clone size: NA
J gene: TRBJ1-4
D gene: NA
V gene: TRBV4-1

CDR3 DNA: TGTGCCAGCTCACCGGACAGGGGCTACAATGAGCAGTTCTTC
CDR3 protein: CASSPDRGYNEQFF
clone size: NA
J gene: TRBJ2-1
D gene: TRBD1
V gene: TRBV18

CDR3 DNA: TGTGCCAGCAGTTCCCAGGGGGGGGCCGCACTCTATGGCTACACCTTC
CDR3 protein: CASSSQGGAALYGYTF
clone size: NA
J gene: TRBJ1-2
D gene: TRBD1
V gene: TRBV27

CDR3 DNA: TGTGCCAGCTCACCTAGGGACAGAACCAATCAGCCCCAGCATTTT
CDR3 protein: CASSPRDRTNQPQHF
clone size: NA
J gene: TRBJ1-5
D gene: TRBD1
V gene: TRBV18

CDR3 DNA: TGCGCCAGCAGTTGGCCCGAACAGGGAAGGACAGATACGCAGTATTTT
CDR3 protein: CASSWPEQGRTDTQYF
clone size: NA
J gene: TRBJ2-3
D gene: NA
V gene: TRBV10-1

CDR3 DNA: TGTGCCAGCAGTTACCCCGGGACAGGGTTGAATGAGCAGTTCTTC
CDR3 protein: CASSYPGTGLNEQFF
clone size: once
J gene: TRBJ2-1
D gene: TRBD1
V gene: TRBV6-5

CDR3 DNA: TGCGCCAGCAGCCTGGACAGGGTCAACTACGAGCAGTACTTC
CDR3 protein: CASSLDRVNYEQYF
clone size: NA
J gene: TRBJ2-7
D gene: TRBD1
V gene: TRBV5-1